This is a list of T cell receptor beta chains from one sample in a study of T cell responses to AZD1222 COVID-19 vaccine. TCRdb keeps only in-frame clones here, not all; method: immunoSEQ multiplex PCR. The table includes roughly 180,000 clones, approximately 95% detected once. The input for sequencing was peripheral blood, taken 28 days after the second dose of the MenACWY control vaccine. These receptors were obtained from an adult who received the MenACWY meningococcal vaccine as a control. The CDR3 runs from the conserved cysteine through the conserved F or W. The D gene is left open where the match is weak. Only part of the rows carry a size: once, few, many, or a class if the clone is expanded.

V gene	clone size	J gene	D gene	CDR3 DNA	CDR3 protein
TRBV18	once	TRBJ2-1	TRBD2	TGTGCCAGCAAAACCCCCACTAGCGGGTCGACATGGTTCTTC	CASKTPTSGSTWFF
TRBV18	-	TRBJ1-2	TRBD1	TGTGCCAGCTCTAGCGACAGGGCTTCCTATGGCTACACCTTC	CASSSDRASYGYTF
TRBV19	-	TRBJ1-2	-	TGTGCCAGTGCGGGTCGGGACCACTATGGCTACACCTTC	CASAGRDHYGYTF
TRBV3-1/TRBV3-2	once	TRBJ2-7	TRBD2	TGTGCCAGCAGCCTCTCCGGGGGAGGGCCCGAGCAGTACTTC	CASSLSGGGPEQYF
TRBV28	once	TRBJ2-3	TRBD2	TGTGCCAGCAGCCCAGCCCTCGGGGGGGGCACAGATACGCAGTATTTT	CASSPALGGGTDTQYF
TRBV19	once	TRBJ1-2	-	TGTGCCACCCACGAGGGTGGCTACACCTTC	CATHEGGYTF
TRBV6-4	-	TRBJ2-7	TRBD1	TGTGCCAGCAGTCTAACGACAGGGGTCGAGCAGTACTTC	CASSLTTGVEQYF
TRBV10-1	-	TRBJ1-2	-	TGCGCCAGCAGCCCTCAGGGGAACTATGGCTACACCTTC	CASSPQGNYGYTF
TRBV12-3/TRBV12-4	-	TRBJ1-1	-	TGTGCCAGCAGTTTAGACGGGATGACTGAAGCTTTCTTT	CASSLDGMTEAFF
TRBV19	-	TRBJ1-1	-	TGTGCCAGTAGTAGAGGGACGGTTGAAGCTTTCTTT	CASSRGTVEAFF
TRBV12-3/TRBV12-4	-	TRBJ1-2	-	TGTGCCAGCAGTTTCAGTAGGGGAGATGGCTACACCTTC	CASSFSRGDGYTF
TRBV29-1	-	TRBJ2-7	TRBD1	TGCAGCGGTGCGGGCAGGGGGCCCAACGAGCAGTACTTC	CSGAGRGPNEQYF
TRBV2	-	TRBJ1-6	TRBD1	TGTGCCAGCAGGGAGGACAGGGGGCGTTATTCACCCCTCCACTTT	CASREDRGRYSPLHF
TRBV7-9	-	TRBJ2-5	-	TGTGCCAGCAGCTTAGGGTCCACAGGTCGTTGGCGCTACCAAGAGACCCAGTACTTC	CASSLGSTGRWRYQETQYF
TRBV6-5	-	TRBJ2-2	-	TGTGCCAGCAGTTACTCGGCAGAGAACACCGGGGAGCTGTTTTTT	CASSYSAENTGELFF
TRBV5-1	-	TRBJ1-2	TRBD1	TGCGCCAGCGCACGACCGAACCCGGGACAGGGCCATGGCTACACCTTC	CASARPNPGQGHGYTF
TRBV5-6	-	TRBJ1-1	-	TGTGCCAGCAGCTTTCGGAGCACTGAAGCTTTCTTT	CASSFRSTEAFF
TRBV28	once	TRBJ2-7	-	TGTGCCAGCAGTCAGTACGAGCAGTACTTC	CASSQYEQYF
TRBV6-5	-	TRBJ2-7	-	TGTGCCAGCAGGAGAGTGGTTGGTCACGAGCAGTACTTC	CASRRVVGHEQYF
TRBV19	-	TRBJ1-3	-	TGTGCCAGTAGTATCAACGGCCCAGCCTCTGGAAACACCATATATTTT	CASSINGPASGNTIYF
TRBV2	-	TRBJ1-4	TRBD1	TGTGCCAGCAGTGCCCAGGGGGCTAGAACTAATGAAAAACTGTTTTTT	CASSAQGARTNEKLFF
TRBV5-1	-	TRBJ2-7	TRBD1	TGCGCCAGCAGCATCCGACAGGGACCCTCCTACGAGCAGTACTTC	CASSIRQGPSYEQYF
TRBV25-1	-	TRBJ2-3	TRBD2	TGTGCCAGCACGGCGGCGGGGGGGGATACGCAGTATTTT	CASTAAGGDTQYF
TRBV28	-	TRBJ1-4	-	TGTGCCAGCACTGAAACTAATGAAAAACTGTTTTTT	CASTETNEKLFF
TRBV30	-	TRBJ2-1	-	TGTGCCTTCGCGGTCTACAATGAGCAGTTCTTC	CAFAVYNEQFF
TRBV29-1	-	TRBJ2-3	TRBD1	TGCAGCGCTGACAGGGATAGCACAGATACGCAGTATTTT	CSADRDSTDTQYF
TRBV7-2	once	TRBJ1-5	-	TGTGCCAGCAGCTATGGGGGGTTTCAGCCCCAGCATTTT	CASSYGGFQPQHF